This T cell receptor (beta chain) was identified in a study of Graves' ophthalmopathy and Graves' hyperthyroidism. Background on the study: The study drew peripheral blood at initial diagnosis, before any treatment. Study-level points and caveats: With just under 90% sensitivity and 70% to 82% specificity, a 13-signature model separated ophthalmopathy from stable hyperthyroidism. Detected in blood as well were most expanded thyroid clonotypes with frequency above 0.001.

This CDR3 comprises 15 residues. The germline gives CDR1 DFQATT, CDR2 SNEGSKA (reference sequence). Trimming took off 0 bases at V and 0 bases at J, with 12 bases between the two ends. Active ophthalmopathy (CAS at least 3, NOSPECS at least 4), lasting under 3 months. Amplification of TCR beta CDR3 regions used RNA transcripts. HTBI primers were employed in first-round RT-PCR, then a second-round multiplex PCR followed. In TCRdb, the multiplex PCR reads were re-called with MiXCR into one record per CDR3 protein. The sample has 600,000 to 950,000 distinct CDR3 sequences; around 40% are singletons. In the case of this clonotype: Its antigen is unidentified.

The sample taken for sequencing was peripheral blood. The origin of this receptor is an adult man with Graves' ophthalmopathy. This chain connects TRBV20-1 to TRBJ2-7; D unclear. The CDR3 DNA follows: TGCAGTGCTAGAGATCCCAGCGAAAGCTCCTACGAGCAGTACTTC. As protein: CSARDPSESSYEQYF.